This T cell receptor beta chain was sequenced during a study of T-cell memory formation after mild COVID-19 (dated by TCRdb to the early 2020s). About the investigation overall: Most TCR sequence clusters were specific to one of the two donors. In a couple of donors, T-cell clones that expanded and contracted after mild COVID-19 were followed by sequencing TCRalpha and TCRbeta repertoires longitudinally. The cohort comprised two young, previously healthy adult volunteers, one female and one male.

Data came from an Illumina NovaSeq 6000. TCRalpha and TCRbeta cDNA libraries were constructed by 5'RACE with constant-segment primers, with sample barcodes and unique molecular identifiers being introduced. RNA was extracted from every sample with Trizol reagent. Amplification of the libraries took two PCR steps, and the second step added a second sample barcode plus Illumina TruSeq adapters. Sequencing of libraries was performed on an Illumina NovaSeq with 2 x 150 bp paired-end reads. Concerning the study's data processing: Demultiplexing of reads and collapsing into UMI-guided consensus sequences were performed with migec v1.2.7. Using mixcr v2.1.11, the UMI consensuses were aligned to TRA and TRB V and J templates and assembled into clonotypes. Expanded or contracted clonotypes were those called significant by both edgeR and NoisET, with noise models trained on biological replicates. For edgeR calls, a false discovery rate-adjusted p below 0.01 and a log2 fold-change threshold of 1 were applied. As an exploratory analysis of dynamics, max-normalized trajectories of the 1000 most abundant clonotypes were examined by PCA with hierarchical clustering. Each responding clone was given a CD4 or CD8 phenotype based on the CD4+ and CD8+ repertoires, which had been sequenced separately. The raw public reads went through TCRdb reprocessing: fastp at Q25, MiXCR clone calling, in-frame beta chains kept. A single entry per CDR3 protein holds the most common genes and DNA from its merged rows. The V and J calls and clone size are TCRdb's, not the authors'. The sample table contains some 200,000 distinct CDR3 sequences; only one count was recorded for around 9.5% of them. The ten largest clones add up to 3% to 4% of the sample.

PBMCs were isolated by Ficoll-Paque density gradient centrifugation. Via the germline V gene, CDR1 is SGHTA and CDR2 FQGNSA. V loses 6 bases of germline sequence and J loses 0 bases, and the interval between the two ends is 15 bases. The CDR3 measures 16 amino acids from cysteine to phenylalanine. Here the CDR3 DNA is all that survives: 48 bases in frame from base 1. The research as a whole found: Only a couple of mild cases were covered in the study, and larger cohorts including severe cases with pre-infection samples were considered necessary. The second-wave clones that peaked on day 37 were not confirmed to be SARS-CoV-2 specific. Some responding clones were found in pre-infection memory, which suggests that pre-existing cross-reactive memory T cells took part in the SARS-CoV-2 response. Contracting CD4+ clones were found mainly in CM and EM memory subsets, while CD8+ clones were enriched in EMRA. Clones contracting from day 15 to 85 had balanced CD4/CD8 phenotypes, while a second wave expanding from day 15 to 37 was biased towards CD4+.

This clonotype was seen repeatedly, ten times or more. The antigen this receptor binds is unknown. No base-level quality is on record; no much larger clone is a single base apart. The clonotype comes from a man in his late teens or twenties who had mild COVID-19 (a few samples of this study predate the infection). The sample titles of this study are shuffled in the database, so cell type and time point are left out; the donor was told from shared clones. Sequenced: PBMCs or a T cell subset sorted from them (not recorded which). The chain is encoded by TRBV7-2 joined to TRBJ1-5, with the D segment identity uncertain. The CDR3 sequence is CASSRQAPYSNQPQHF. The nucleotide sequence is TGTGCCAGCAGTCGGCAGGCTCCTTATAGCAATCAGCCCCAGCATTTT.